The 2 T cell receptor beta chains in this list originate from one sample, sequenced in a study of blood T cell repertoires in COVID-19. Only in-frame clones appear in the TCRdb table, and some are missing; sequencing was by immunoSEQ multiplex PCR. This table holds about 55,000 clones, roughly 80% found once. What was sequenced was peripheral blood. These receptors were obtained from a woman in her sixties with acute or convalescent COVID-19.

The chain combines TRBV19 with TRBJ2-3, with 10 bases matching TRBD2. There are 17 residues in the CDR3. CDR1 is LNHDA, CDR2 SQIVND, per germline (reference sequence). V shed 5 bases and J 4 bases; nucleotides not matched to a gene: 12. This chain's CDR3 is CASSSSLAGAFPDTQYF. The CDR3 region has the DNA TGTGCCAGTAGTTCATCCCTAGCGGGAGCGTTCCCAGATACGCAGTATTTT.

The chain has TRBV9 and TRBJ1-1; no clear D. Trimming took off 0 bases at V and 1 base at J, with 7 bases between the two ends. CDR3 length: 14 amino acids. Germline values: CDR1 SGDLS, CDR2 YYNGEE. CDR3 in DNA: TGTGCCAGCAGCGTAGACCACAAGAACACTGAAGCTTTCTTT. Protein sequence: CASSVDHKNTEAFF.